These 9 T cell receptor beta chains share one sample of origin, sequenced in a study of beta chain features in type 1 diabetes (dated by TCRdb to the late 2010s). Here is what the overall study found, with its caveats: Type 1 diabetes patients showed a moderate but significant shortening of TCRB CDR3 length in all four CD4+ subsets.

No cognate antigen is known for these TCRs. Receptor libraries were prepared by the immunoSEQ multiplex PCR assay. All of the isolated RNA was reverse transcribed with the High Capacity cDNA Reverse Transcription Kit, so expressed TCRB transcripts were sequenced. TCRdb provides this immuneACCESS table in a form limited to in-frame rearrangements. Some clones are lacking; in checked studies, under half of them reflect an unresolved V gene, and why the rest are absent is not known. The sample contains roughly 400,000 clones, around 9.6% of them found a single time. Of the sample, 0.55% to 0.75% falls within the top ten clones. The sequenced material came from central memory CD4+ T cells from blood. Receptor source: a man aged 30 to 45 with type 1 diabetes.

The J gene is TRBJ2-1, the V gene TRBV14; 14 positions match TRBD2. The germline CDR1 and CDR2 sequences are SGHDN and FVKESK. The CDR3 totals 16 residues. The junction had 5 bases not matched to a gene; V was cut back by 1 base and J by 9 bases. The CDR3, as DNA: TGTGCCAGCAGCCAAGTTGTCGGGACTAGCGGGGGTGAGCAGTTCTTC. It specifies CASSQVVGTSGGEQFF.

This clone was seen a handful of times. The chain links TRBV6-6 to TRBJ2-5, with D unclear. This CDR3 region has 14 residues. Germline V gives CDR1 MNHNY, CDR2 SVGAGI (reference sequence). V lost 2 bases to trimming and J lost 5 bases, with 12 bases between them. DNA for the CDR3: TGTGCCAGCAGTTACACGACCGATTGGGAGACCCAGTACTTC. It specifies CASSYTTDWETQYF.

This clone was recorded at least ten times. The chain has TRBV27 and TRBJ1-5, with 8 bases lining up with TRBD1. CDR1 is MNHEY, CDR2 SMNVEV, per germline (reference sequence). This CDR3 spans 16 amino acids. V shed 1 base and J 6 bases; nucleotides not matched to a gene: 8. CDR3 residues: CASSLWPGTGGQPQHF. Here the CDR3 DNA reads TGTGCCAGCAGTTTATGGCCAGGGACAGGCGGTCAGCCCCAGCATTTT.

Note on this clone: With only one base between it and a far larger clone, this is likely a read error. Other DNA sequences in this sample translate to the same CDR3. The gene calls are TRBV7-2 and TRBJ2-3, with TRBD1 identical over 9 bases. The CDR3 runs 15 residues. Trimming at V came to 1 base and at J to 2 bases, leaving 1 base not matched to a gene. CDR1 is SGHTA and CDR2 is FQGNSA in the germline V gene. The CDR3 region is CASSLGTGVTDTQYF. CDR3 DNA sequence: TGTGCCAGCAGCTTAGGGACAGGGGTCACAGATACGCAGTATTTT.

The V and J genes are TRBV25-1 and TRBJ2-2; D perhaps matches TRBD2 (6 bases). V was shortened by 6 bases and J by 5 bases, with 10 bases between the two germline ends. Germline lookup yields CDR1 MGHDK and CDR2 SYGVNS. This CDR3 spans 13 amino acids. CDR3 in DNA: TGTGCCAGCAGCCGGGAGTTAACCGGGGAGCTGTTTTTT. Protein product: CASSRELTGELFF.

This clone was detected a few times. Other DNA sequences in this sample translate to the same CDR3. The chain employs TRBV10-2 and TRBJ2-3, with 9 bases that match TRBD1. J lost 1 base, V lost 6 bases, and 2 bases had no gene match. CDR1 is WSHSY, CDR2 SAAADI, per germline. The CDR3 consists of 14 residues. CDR3 sequence (DNA): TGCGCCAGCAGATGGACAGGGGGCACAGATACGCAGTATTTT. Protein sequence: CASRWTGGTDTQYF.

This clone was counted a few times. The V gene is TRBV28, the J gene TRBJ2-7; unclear D gene. Germline V gene data show CDR1 as MDHEN and CDR2 as SYDVKM. Trimming cost V 1 base and J 2 bases, with 9 bases left between them. The CDR3 totals 14 residues. The CDR3 coding sequence is TGTGCCAGCAGTTTATCGGTTAGAACCTACGAGCAGTACTTC. Translation gives CASSLSVRTYEQYF.

The chain employs TRBV28 and TRBJ1-1, with a weak D call TRBD1 (6 bases). CDR3 length: 14 amino acids. The ends were cut back, 5 bases at V and 3 bases at J, with 13 bases in the middle. Germline V gene lookup returns CDR1 MDHEN and CDR2 SYDVKM. CDR3 nucleotide sequence: TGTGCCAGCAGTAGGGGGGGGATAGACACTGAAGCTTTCTTT. It specifies CASSRGGIDTEAFF.

The V and J genes are TRBV6-5 and TRBJ2-3; 8 nucleotides agree with TRBD1. Per germline, CDR1 MNHEY and CDR2 SVGAGI. CDR3 length: 14 residues. The V segment lost 5 bases and the J segment 6 bases; nucleotides outside the gene matches: 7. Here the CDR3 reads CASSKSTGADTQYF. The CDR3 DNA follows: TGTGCCAGCAGTAAATCGACAGGGGCCGATACGCAGTATTTT.